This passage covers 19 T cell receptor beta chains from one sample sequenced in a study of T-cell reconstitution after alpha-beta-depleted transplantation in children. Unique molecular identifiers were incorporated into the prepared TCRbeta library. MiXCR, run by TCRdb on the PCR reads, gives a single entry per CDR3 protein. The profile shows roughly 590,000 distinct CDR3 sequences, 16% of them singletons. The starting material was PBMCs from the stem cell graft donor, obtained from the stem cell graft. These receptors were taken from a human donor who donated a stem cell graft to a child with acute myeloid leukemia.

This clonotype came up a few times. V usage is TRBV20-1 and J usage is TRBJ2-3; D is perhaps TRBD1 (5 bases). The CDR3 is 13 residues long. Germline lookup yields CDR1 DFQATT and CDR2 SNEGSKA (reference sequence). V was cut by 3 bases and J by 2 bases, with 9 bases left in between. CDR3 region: CSASTGFTDTQYF. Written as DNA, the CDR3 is TGCAGTGCTAGTACAGGCTTCACAGATACGCAGTATTTT.

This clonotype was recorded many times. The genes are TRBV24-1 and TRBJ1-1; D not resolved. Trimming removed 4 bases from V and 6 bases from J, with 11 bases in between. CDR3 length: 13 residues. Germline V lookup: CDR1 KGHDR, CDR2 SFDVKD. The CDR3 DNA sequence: TGTGCCACCAGTGACGGTGGGTCGGCTGAAGCTTTCTTT. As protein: CATSDGGSAEAFF.

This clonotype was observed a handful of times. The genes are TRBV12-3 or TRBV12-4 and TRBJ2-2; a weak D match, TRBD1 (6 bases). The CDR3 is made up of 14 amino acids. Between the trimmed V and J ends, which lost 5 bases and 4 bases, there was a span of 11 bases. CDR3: CASSPGTTTGELFF. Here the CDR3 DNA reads TGTGCCAGCAGTCCGGGGACAACCACCGGGGAGCTGTTTTTT.

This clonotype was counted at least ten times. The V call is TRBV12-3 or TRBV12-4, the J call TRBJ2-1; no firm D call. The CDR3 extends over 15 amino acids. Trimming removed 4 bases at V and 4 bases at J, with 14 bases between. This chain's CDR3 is CASSSLYRDYNEQFF. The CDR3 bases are TGTGCCAGCAGTTCCCTCTATAGGGATTACAATGAGCAGTTCTTC.

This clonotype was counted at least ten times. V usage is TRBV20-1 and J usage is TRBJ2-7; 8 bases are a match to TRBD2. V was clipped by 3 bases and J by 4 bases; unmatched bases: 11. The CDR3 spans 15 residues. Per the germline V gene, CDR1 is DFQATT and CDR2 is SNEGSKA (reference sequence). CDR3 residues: CSARVLASGGYEQYV. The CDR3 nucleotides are TGCAGTGCTAGGGTACTAGCGAGCGGGGGATACGAGCAGTACGTC.

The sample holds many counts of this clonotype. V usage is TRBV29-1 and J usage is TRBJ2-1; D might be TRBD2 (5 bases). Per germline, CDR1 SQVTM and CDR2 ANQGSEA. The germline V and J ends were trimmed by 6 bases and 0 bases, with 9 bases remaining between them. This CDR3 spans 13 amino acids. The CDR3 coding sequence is TGCAGCGTCGGGGTAAGCTCCTACAATGAGCAGTTCTTC. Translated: CSVGVSSYNEQFF.

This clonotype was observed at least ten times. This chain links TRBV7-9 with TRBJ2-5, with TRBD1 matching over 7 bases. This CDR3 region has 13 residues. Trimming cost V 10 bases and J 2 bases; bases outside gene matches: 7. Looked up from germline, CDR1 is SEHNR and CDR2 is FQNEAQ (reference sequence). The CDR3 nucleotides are TGTGCCACCGGACGGGGACAGCAAGAGACCCAGTACTTC. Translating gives CATGRGQQETQYF.

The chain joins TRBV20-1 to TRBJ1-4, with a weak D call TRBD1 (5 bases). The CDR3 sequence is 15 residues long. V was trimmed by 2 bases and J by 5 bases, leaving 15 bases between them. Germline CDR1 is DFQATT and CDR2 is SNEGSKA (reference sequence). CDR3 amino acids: CSARHPGTVNEKLFF. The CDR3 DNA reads TGCAGTGCTAGACACCCCGGGACGGTAAATGAAAAACTGTTTTTT.

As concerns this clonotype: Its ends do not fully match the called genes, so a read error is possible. DNA of the CDR3: TGCACCAGCAGCTTGGCGGATACGCAGTATTTT. This sequence encodes CTSSLADTQYF. The chain couples TRBV5-1 to TRBJ2-3, with no clear D. The CDR3 covers 11 residues. Germline CDR1 and CDR2: SGHRS and YFSETQ.

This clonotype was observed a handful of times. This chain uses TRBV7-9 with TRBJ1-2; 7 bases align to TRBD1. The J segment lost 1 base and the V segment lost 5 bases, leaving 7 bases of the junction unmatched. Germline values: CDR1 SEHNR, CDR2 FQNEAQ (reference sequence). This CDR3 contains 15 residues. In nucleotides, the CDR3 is TGTGCCAGCAGCCAGGGGGAGGTCCTTAACTATGGCTACACCTTC. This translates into CASSQGEVLNYGYTF.

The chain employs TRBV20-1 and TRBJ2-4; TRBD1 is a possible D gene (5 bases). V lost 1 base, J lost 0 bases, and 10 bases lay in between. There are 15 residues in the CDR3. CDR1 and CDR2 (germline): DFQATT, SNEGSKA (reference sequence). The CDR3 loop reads CSARAWQGAKNIQYF. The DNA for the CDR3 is TGCAGTGCTAGAGCTTGGCAGGGAGCCAAAAACATTCAGTACTTC.

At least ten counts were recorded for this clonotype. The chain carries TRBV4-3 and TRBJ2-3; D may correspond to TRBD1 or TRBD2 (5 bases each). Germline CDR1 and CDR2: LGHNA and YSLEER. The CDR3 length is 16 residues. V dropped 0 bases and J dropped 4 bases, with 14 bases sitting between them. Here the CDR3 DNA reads TGCGCCAGCAGCCAAGATCGGAGGACAATCGCAGATACGCAGTATTTT. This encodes CASSQDRRTIADTQYF.

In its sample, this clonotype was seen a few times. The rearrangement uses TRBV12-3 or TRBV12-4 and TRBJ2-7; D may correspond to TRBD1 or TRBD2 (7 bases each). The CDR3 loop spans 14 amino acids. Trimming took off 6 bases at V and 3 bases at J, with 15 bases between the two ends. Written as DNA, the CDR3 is TGTGCCAGCAGATGGGGAGGGGGCAACTACGAGCAGTACTTC. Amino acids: CASRWGGGNYEQYF.

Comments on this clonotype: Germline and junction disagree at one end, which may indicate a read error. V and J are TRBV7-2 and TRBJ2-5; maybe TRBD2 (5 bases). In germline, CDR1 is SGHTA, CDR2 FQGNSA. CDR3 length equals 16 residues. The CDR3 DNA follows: TGTGCCAGCACCTTAAAAGCGGTATCCTCCCTCGAGACCCAGTACTTC. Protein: CASTLKAVSSLETQYF.

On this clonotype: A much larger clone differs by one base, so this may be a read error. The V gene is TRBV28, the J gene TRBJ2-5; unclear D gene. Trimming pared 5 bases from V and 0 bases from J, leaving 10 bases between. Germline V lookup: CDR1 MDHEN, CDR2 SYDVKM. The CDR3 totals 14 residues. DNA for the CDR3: TGTGCCAGCAGTCCTCCTGCGAACCAAGAGACCCAGTACTTC. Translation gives CASSPPANQETQYF. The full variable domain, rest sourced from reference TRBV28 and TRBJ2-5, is DVKVTQSSRYLVKRTGEKVFLECVQDMDHENMFWYRQDPGLGLRLIYFSYDVKMKEKGDIPEGYSVSREKKERFSLILESASTNQTSMYLCASSPPANQETQYFGPGTRLLVL.

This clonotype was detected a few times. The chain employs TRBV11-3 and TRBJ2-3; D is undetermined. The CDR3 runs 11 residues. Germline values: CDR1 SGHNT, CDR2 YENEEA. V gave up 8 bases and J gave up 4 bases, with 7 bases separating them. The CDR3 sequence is CASESADTQYF. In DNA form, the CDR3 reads TGTGCCAGCGAGTCTGCAGATACGCAGTATTTT.

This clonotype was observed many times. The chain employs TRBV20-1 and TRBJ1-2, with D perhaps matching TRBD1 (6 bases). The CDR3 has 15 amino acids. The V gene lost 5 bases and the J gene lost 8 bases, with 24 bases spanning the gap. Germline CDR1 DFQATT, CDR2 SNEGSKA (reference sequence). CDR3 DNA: TGCAGTGCTCCCTCCCCCCGACAGGTCCAAAGGGGCTACACCTTC. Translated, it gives CSAPSPRQVQRGYTF.

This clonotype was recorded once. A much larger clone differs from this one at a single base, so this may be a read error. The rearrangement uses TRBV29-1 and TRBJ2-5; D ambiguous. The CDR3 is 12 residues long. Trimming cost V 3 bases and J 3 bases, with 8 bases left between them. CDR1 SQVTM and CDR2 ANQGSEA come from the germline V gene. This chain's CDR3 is CSVEYTEETQYF. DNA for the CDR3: TGCAGCGTTGAGTACACGGAAGAGACCCAGTACTTC. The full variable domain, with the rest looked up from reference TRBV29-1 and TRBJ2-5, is SAVISQKPSRDICQRGTSLTIQCQVDSQVTMMFWYRQQPGQSLTLIATANQGSEATYESGFVIDKFPISRPNLTFSTLTVSNMSPEDSSIYLCSVEYTEETQYFGPGTRLLVL.

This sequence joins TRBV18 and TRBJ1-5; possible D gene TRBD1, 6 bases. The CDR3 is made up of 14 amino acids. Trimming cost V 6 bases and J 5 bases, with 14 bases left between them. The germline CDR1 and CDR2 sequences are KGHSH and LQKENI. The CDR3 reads CASSPTGKDQPQHF. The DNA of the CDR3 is TGTGCCAGCTCGCCAACAGGGAAGGATCAGCCCCAGCATTTT.